This T cell receptor beta chain was sequenced in a study of T cell repertoires in cytomegalovirus infection. Looking at the study overall: HLA-B-restricted CMV epitopes that are well studied were used alongside recently identified HLA-C-restricted ones. From public TCR beta signatures came an indication of both CMV infection and matching HLA type.

The CDR3 runs 15 residues. The trim removed 5 bases at V and 4 bases at J, leaving 5 bases unmatched. The germline V gene has CDR1 MNHEY and CDR2 SMNVEV (reference sequence). A note on this clonotype: What it binds is not known.

Study outcomes and limitations: HLA-C-restricted TCR beta clonotypes specific for CMV led the ex vivo response. The cumulative frequency of public TCR beta families identified carriers of CMV plus the relevant HLA.

Using its own MiXCR run on the reads, TCRdb lists one record per CDR3 protein. This repertoire shows 750,000 to 900,000 distinct CDR3 sequences, 25% to 35% found once; its top ten account for 10% to 15%. This material consisted of cultured CD8+ T cells from PBMCs, taken from culture after CMV antigen stimulation. The chain recombines TRBV27 with TRBJ1-4, with 9 bases aligning to TRBD1. The receptor was isolated from a human donor in good health (CMV status not recorded). Some clones in this sample may be carry-over from other donors' samples. CDR3 in DNA: TGTGCCAGCAGTACAGGGGGCGAGATTAATGAAAAACTGTTTTTT. This gives the protein CASSTGGEINEKLFF.